These 24 T cell receptor beta chains share one sample of origin, sequenced in a study of T cell repertoires in cytomegalovirus infection. TCRdb used MiXCR to reprocess the reads, holding one entry per CDR3 protein. This table has approximately 180,000 distinct CDR3 sequences, approximately 20% appearing once. Sequenced input: PBMCs. The receptor set was obtained from a human donor in good health (CMV status not recorded). Some clones in this sample may be carry-over from other donors' samples.

This clonotype was seen ten or more times. The chain couples TRBV7-2 to TRBJ2-3; 9 bases line up with TRBD2. The ends lost 1 base at V and 4 bases at J; junction bases unmatched: 3. The CDR3 is 15 residues long. In germline, CDR1 is SGHTA, CDR2 FQGNSA. CDR3: CASSLESGRSDTQYF. In nucleotides, the CDR3 is TGTGCCAGCAGCTTAGAAAGCGGGAGGTCAGATACGCAGTATTTT.

Many counts were recorded for this clonotype. This chain uses TRBV7-2 with TRBJ1-5, with D perhaps matching TRBD1 (6 bases). Germline V gene sequence: CDR1 SGHTA, CDR2 FQGNSA. This CDR3 is built from 14 residues. Trimming removed 2 bases from V and 7 bases from J, with 12 bases in between. CDR3 region: CASSLRSGDQPQHF. CDR3 nucleotides: TGTGCCAGCAGCTTACGATCAGGGGACCAGCCCCAGCATTTT.

Ten or more counts support this clonotype. The rearrangement joins TRBV7-8 to TRBJ2-5, with D perhaps being TRBD1 or TRBD2 (5 bases each). The ends were cut back, 6 bases at V and 1 base at J, with 15 bases in the middle. The CDR3 has 15 amino acids. Germline CDR1 and CDR2: SGHVS and FQNEAQ. The CDR3 bases are TGTGCCAGCAGTGGAGAGGGGAAGATCCAAGAGACCCAGTACTTC. It specifies CASSGEGKIQETQYF.

This clonotype was seen many times. The V gene is TRBV10-2, the J gene TRBJ2-7; 9 bases agree with TRBD2. The CDR3 contains 15 residues. Germline CDR1 is WSHSY and CDR2 is SAAADI. The V gene end was trimmed by 6 bases and the J gene end by 0 bases; junction bases not matched to a gene: 6. CDR3 bases: TGCGCCAGCAGGGATAGCGGGGGAGGCTCCTACGAGCAGTACTTC. It codes for CASRDSGGGSYEQYF.

The rearrangement joins TRBV24-1 to TRBJ2-1; D not certain. Trimming shortened V by 5 bases and J by 5 bases, and 12 bases separated the two germline ends. The CDR3 consists of 14 residues. The V gene's germline CDR1 is KGHDR and CDR2 SFDVKD. CDR3 nucleotide sequence: TGTGCCACCAGTGTCGGCCAAACCCACAATGAGCAGTTCTTC. Protein sequence: CATSVGQTHNEQFF.

There are a few counts of this clonotype. The chain joins TRBV25-1 to TRBJ2-1; unclear D gene. V lost 1 base, J lost 4 bases, and 11 bases lay in between. Germline values: CDR1 MGHDK, CDR2 SYGVNS. The CDR3 totals 15 residues. CDR3 residues: CASSELRIAYNEQFF. The DNA for the CDR3 is TGTGCCAGCAGTGAATTGAGGATAGCTTACAATGAGCAGTTCTTC.

The V call is TRBV28, the J call TRBJ2-5, with D possibly matching TRBD2 (6 bases). Germline V CDR1 and CDR2: MDHEN, SYDVKM. Deletions cut 6 bases from V and 5 bases from J, with 22 bases between. The CDR3 loop spans 16 amino acids. CDR3 bases: TGTGCCAGCAGCCGGAAAATAGGGTTGGAGGGGGAGACCCAGTACTTC. Translation: CASSRKIGLEGETQYF.

The chain employs TRBV12-5 and TRBJ2-3; 9 nucleotides align to TRBD2. The CDR3 sequence is 14 residues long. The germline gives CDR1 LGHNT, CDR2 FRNRAP. Germline trimming cut 6 bases from V and 3 bases from J; bases unmatched to any gene: 4. In DNA form, the CDR3 reads TGTGCTAGTGGGCGGACTAGCGCGACAGATACGCAGTATTTT. It codes for CASGRTSATDTQYF.

The rearrangement links TRBV6-2 or TRBV6-3 to TRBJ2-1; the D gene is possibly TRBD2 (5 bases). The CDR3 covers 16 residues. CDR1 is MNHEY and CDR2 is SVGEGT in the germline V gene. V was trimmed by 2 bases and J by 8 bases, leaving 19 bases between them. This CDR3 reads CASSYRVGSSMYEQFF. In nucleotides, the CDR3 is TGTGCCAGCAGTTACAGGGTAGGGAGTTCGATGTATGAGCAGTTCTTC.

This clonotype has only a few counts. The chain joins TRBV6-2 or TRBV6-3 to TRBJ2-1; D not certain. The V end lost 7 bases, the J end lost 9 bases, and 10 bases lay between the germline ends. Looked up from germline, CDR1 is MNHEY and CDR2 is SVGEGT. The CDR3 contains 11 residues. The CDR3 nucleotides read TGTGCCAGCACCTCAAGTATTGAGCAGTTCTTC. This encodes CASTSSIEQFF.

J is TRBJ2-3 and V is TRBV4-1, with 11 bases fitting TRBD2. With V trimmed by 4 bases and J by 5 bases, 2 bases remained unmatched. The germline V gene has CDR1 MGHRA and CDR2 YSYEKL. The CDR3 loop spans 14 amino acids. The CDR3 DNA sequence: TGCGCCAGCAGCCCTCTAGCGGGAGGAGATACGCAGTATTTT. Translation: CASSPLAGGDTQYF.

At least ten counts were recorded for this clonotype. The J gene is TRBJ2-6, the V gene TRBV4-3, with D perhaps matching TRBD2 (5 bases). The CDR3 length is 16 residues. The germline V gene has CDR1 LGHNA and CDR2 YSLEER. Trimming stripped 0 bases from V and 4 bases from J, with 10 bases between. CDR3 DNA sequence: TGCGCCAGCAGCCAAGACATGGCGGGCGGGGCCAACGTCCTGACTTTC. This codes for CASSQDMAGGANVLTF.

A few counts support this clonotype. V usage is TRBV11-3 and J usage is TRBJ2-3, with a possible D match to TRBD2 (5 bases). The CDR3 contains 12 residues. V was cut by 0 bases and J by 10 bases, with 8 bases left in between. Germline V gene lookup returns CDR1 SGHNT and CDR2 YENEEA. CDR3 protein: CASSLDAGAQYF. The CDR3, as DNA: TGTGCCAGCAGCTTAGATGCCGGGGCGCAGTATTTT.

This clonotype was recorded a few times. CDR3 residues: CSAPAWGNEQFF. For the CDR3, the DNA is TGCAGTGCTCCTGCGTGGGGCAATGAGCAGTTCTTC. The chain joins TRBV20-1 to TRBJ2-1, with D uncertain. Germline CDR1 reads DFQATT; CDR2 reads SNEGSKA (reference sequence). V was cut by 5 bases and J by 6 bases, with 11 bases left in between. CDR3 length equals 12 residues.

Note on this clonotype: The junction and the germline gene differ at one end; a read error may be behind it. The chain combines TRBV28 with TRBJ2-3, with 7 nucleotides matching TRBD2. The V gene's germline CDR1 is MDHEN and CDR2 SYDVKM. CDR3 length: 15 residues. In DNA, the CDR3 is TGTACCAGCACTCCTTATGGGGGGGACACAGATACGCAGTATTTT. Translation gives CTSTPYGGDTDTQYF.

The sample holds a few counts of this clonotype. The chain is built from TRBV10-3 and TRBJ2-3, with 11 positions matching TRBD2. The germline gives CDR1 ENHRY, CDR2 SYGVKD. V was clipped by 4 bases and J by 3 bases; unmatched bases: 0. The CDR3 runs 14 residues. The CDR3 sequence is CAISASGGTDTQYF. The CDR3 DNA is TGTGCCATCAGTGCTAGCGGGGGGACAGATACGCAGTATTTT.

This clonotype was seen a handful of times. The V call is TRBV9, the J call TRBJ2-5, with 13 nucleotides matching TRBD2. Germline CDR1 is SGDLS and CDR2 is YYNGEE. Trimming removed 3 bases from V and 4 bases from J; junction bases left unmatched: 9. The CDR3 is made up of 17 amino acids. CDR3 loop: CASSAQGRLAGGETQYF. In DNA, the CDR3 is TGTGCCAGCAGCGCCCAAGGCCGACTAGCGGGAGGAGAGACCCAGTACTTC.

V and J are TRBV28 and TRBJ2-4; TRBD1 matches 8 bases. The CDR3 loop spans 17 amino acids. J lost 1 base, V lost 6 bases, and 11 bases had no gene match. The germline CDR1 and CDR2 sequences are MDHEN and SYDVKM. Written as DNA, the CDR3 is TGTGCCAGCAGCCACCTCCAGGGGGCTTCTGCCAAAAACATTCAGTACTTC. Translated, it gives CASSHLQGASAKNIQYF.

This clonotype occurred a few times. Here the CDR3 reads CASSQEVTGELFF. Written as DNA, the CDR3 is TGTGCCAGCAGCCAAGAGGTCACCGGGGAGCTGTTTTTT. J is TRBJ2-2 and V is TRBV7-9; D not certain. V was pared by 5 bases and J by 4 bases, with 8 bases between. The CDR3 has 13 residues. Germline V CDR1 and CDR2: SEHNR, FQNEAQ (reference sequence).

This clonotype was recorded at least ten times. The chain recombines TRBV20-1 with TRBJ1-2, with a possible D match to TRBD1 (6 bases). Germline CDR1 reads DFQATT; CDR2 reads SNEGSKA (reference sequence). Trimming took off 0 bases at V and 7 bases at J, with 18 bases between the two ends. CDR3 length: 15 amino acids. CDR3 nucleotides: TGCAGTGCTAGAGATGGGAACAGGGTCAATACTGGCTACACCTTC. Protein: CSARDGNRVNTGYTF.

Ten or more counts support this clonotype. V and J are TRBV7-2 and TRBJ2-1; 9 bases match TRBD2. Germline V CDR1 and CDR2: SGHTA, FQGNSA. The CDR3 length is 17 residues. V shed 5 bases, J shed 0 bases, and the junction held 8 bases outside the gene matches. The CDR3 bases are TGTGCCAGCAGCCCTCGACTAGCGGCCAGCTCCTACAATGAGCAGTTCTTC. It is translated as CASSPRLAASSYNEQFF.

This clonotype has more than one count but fewer than ten. The genes are TRBV5-1 and TRBJ2-2; no clear D. Germline V gene data show CDR1 as SGHRS and CDR2 as YFSETQ. There are 12 residues in the CDR3. Between the trimmed V and J ends, which lost 2 bases and 8 bases, there was a span of 7 bases. CDR3 residues: CASSFSVGELFF. The CDR3 DNA is TGCGCCAGCAGCTTTAGTGTGGGGGAGCTGTTTTTT.

The CDR3 nucleotides read TGTGCCAGCAGCTTAAACAGGGGTCTCTTCAATGAGCAGTTCTTC. Translating gives CASSLNRGLFNEQFF. The chain employs TRBV7-3 and TRBJ2-1; 7 positions match TRBD1. The CDR3 sequence is 15 residues long. Trimming removed 1 base from V and 6 bases from J; junction bases left unmatched: 6. The germline V gene encodes CDR1 SGHTA and CDR2 FQGTGA.

This clonotype was picked up a small number of times. V is TRBV20-1 and J is TRBJ2-7; no clear D. Germline CDR1 is DFQATT and CDR2 is SNEGSKA (reference sequence). This CDR3 has 13 residues. Trimming cost V 2 bases and J 6 bases, with 14 bases left between them. As DNA, the CDR3 is TGCAGTGCTAGATGGCCAGACACCCCCGAGCAGTACTTC. Translating gives CSARWPDTPEQYF.